The rows below give T cell receptor beta chains drawn from one sample of a study of T-cell reconstitution after alpha-beta-depleted transplantation in children. TCRdb called the PCR reads again in MiXCR, with one record for every CDR3 protein. The sample consists of 530,000 or so distinct CDR3 sequences, over 25% of them appearing once. Sequencing used PBMCs, obtained before TCRalphabeta/CD19-depleted stem cell transplant. Every receptor here comes from a boy younger than two with Wiskott-Aldrich syndrome, due to receive a stem cell transplant. Each CDR3 is given with its conserved first and last residue. The D gene is left open where the match is weak. A clone size is listed for some rows: how often the clone was seen (once, few, many), or a class if it is expanded.

CDR3nt	CDR3aa	v_gene	abundance	d_gene	j_gene
TGTGCCAGCAGCTTGGGTCCGGTTTCCTACGAGCAGTACTTC	CASSLGPVSYEQYF	TRBV5-5	few	-	TRBJ2-7
TGTGCCATCGGGACTAGCGGGAGTATGACAGATACGCAGTATTTT	CAIGTSGSMTDTQYF	TRBV10-3	few	TRBD2	TRBJ2-3
TGTGCCAGCAGCCTCAAAGTGATCACTGAAGCTTTCTTT	CASSLKVITEAFF	TRBV11-2	-	-	TRBJ1-1
TGCGCCAGCAGCTTGGCGGGACAGGGTTTTAATGAGCAGTTCTTC	CASSLAGQGFNEQFF	TRBV5-1	-	TRBD1	TRBJ2-1
TGCGCCAGCAGCTTGGTCCAAACTTCCTACGAGCAGTACTTC	CASSLVQTSYEQYF	TRBV5-1	few	-	TRBJ2-7
TGTGCCTGGAGTGCCGGCGGGGTTGGGGCCAACGTCCTGACTTTC	CAWSAGGVGANVLTF	TRBV30	-	-	TRBJ2-6
-	CASSFGQGSYF	TRBV28	-	-	TRBJ2-3
TGCAGTGCAAGATGGGTCGGGGAGACCCAGTACTTC	CSARWVGETQYF	TRBV20-1	few	-	TRBJ2-5
TGTGCCAGCAGTCCGACTAGCGGGAGTTATAGTGAGCAGTTCTTC	CASSPTSGSYSEQFF	TRBV12-3/TRBV12-4	-	TRBD2	TRBJ2-1
TGTGCCAGCAGACCCACGGGGTCCTACAATGAGCAGTTCTTC	CASRPTGSYNEQFF	TRBV7-9	once	-	TRBJ2-1
TGTGCCAGCAGTAGGGGCAGGGCCCTCTCTGGGGCCAACGTCCTGACTTTC	CASSRGRALSGANVLTF	TRBV28	-	-	TRBJ2-6
TGCAGTGCTTATAGCGGGAGCCAAGAGACCCAGTACTTC	CSAYSGSQETQYF	TRBV20-1	-	TRBD2	TRBJ2-5
TGTGCCAGCAGTGAAAAGGGGGCGTACACCGGGGAGCTGTTTTTT	CASSEKGAYTGELFF	TRBV6-1	-	TRBD1	TRBJ2-2
TGTGCCAGCAGCTTAAGGATTATGGGTTCCCACACAGATACGCAGTATTTT	CASSLRIMGSHTDTQYF	TRBV7-2	-	-	TRBJ2-3
TGTGCCAGCAGCGCCTCAAGCGGCGGGAGGTATGAGCAGTTCTTC	CASSASSGGRYEQFF	TRBV7-8	once	TRBD2	TRBJ2-1
TGTGCCAGCAGTTACTCGATCTTGAGTAACTATGGCTACACCTTC	CASSYSILSNYGYTF	TRBV6-5	few	-	TRBJ1-2
TGTGCCAGCAGGAGGACGCCCGACTACGAGCAGTACTTC	CASRRTPDYEQYF	TRBV27	few	-	TRBJ2-7